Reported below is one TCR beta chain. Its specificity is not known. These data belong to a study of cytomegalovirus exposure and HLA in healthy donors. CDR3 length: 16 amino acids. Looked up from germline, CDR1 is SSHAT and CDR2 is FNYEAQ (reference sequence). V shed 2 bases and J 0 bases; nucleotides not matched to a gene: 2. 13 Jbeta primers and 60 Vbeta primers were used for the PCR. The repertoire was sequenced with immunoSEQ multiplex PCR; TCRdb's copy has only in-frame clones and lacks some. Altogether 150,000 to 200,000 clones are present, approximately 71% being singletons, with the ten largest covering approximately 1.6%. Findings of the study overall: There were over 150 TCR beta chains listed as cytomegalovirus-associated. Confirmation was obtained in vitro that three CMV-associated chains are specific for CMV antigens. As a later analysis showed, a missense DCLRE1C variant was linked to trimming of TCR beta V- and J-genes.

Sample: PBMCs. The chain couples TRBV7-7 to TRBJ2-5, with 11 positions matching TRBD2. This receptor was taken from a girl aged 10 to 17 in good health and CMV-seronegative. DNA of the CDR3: TGTGCCAGCAGCTTATCTAGCGGGGGGTACCAAGAGACCCAGTACTTC. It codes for CASSLSSGGYQETQYF.